The sequence of this T cell receptor beta chain was determined in a study of response to subunit inactivated influenza vaccine. TCRdb reanalysed the RT-PCR reads using MiXCR and keeps one entry per CDR3 protein. This table has 500,000 to 600,000 distinct CDR3 sequences, around 10% appearing once. In this sample, this clonotype turned up a few times. V gave up 6 bases and J gave up 1 base; unmatched junction bases: 4. The CDR3 is made up of 14 amino acids. The V gene's germline CDR1 is SEHNR and CDR2 FQNEAQ (reference sequence). These same records also appear under a second study, on T cells expressing NK-cell markers. Per that paper: The TCR beta cDNA came from 5'RACE template switching with UMIs.

V and J are TRBV7-9 and TRBJ2-3; TRBD1 agrees at 7 bases. The origin of this receptor is a man in his fifties who received an inactivated influenza vaccine. Sample: PBMCs from blood, taken on the day of vaccination. CDR3 in DNA: TGTGCCAGCAGACCTACAGGGGGCACAGATACGCAGTATTTT. Translated, it gives CASRPTGGTDTQYF.